These 24 T cell receptor beta chains originate from one sample sequenced in a study of shared clonotypes between healthy human individuals. TCRdb's copy holds only in-frame clones and misses some; the assay was immunoSEQ multiplex PCR. The data contain some 2.1 million clones, about 94% of them singletons. Selected positively for CCR7 and CD45RO-negative, naive CD8 cells excluded terminally differentiated effector memory CD45RA+ cells. The source material was naive CD8+ T cells from PBMCs. These receptor sequences come from a man between 18 and 29 years old in good health. Some clones in this sample may be carry-over from other donors' samples.

V gene TRBV9 combines with J gene TRBJ2-3; D might be TRBD1 (6 bases). Germline V gene lookup returns CDR1 SGDLS and CDR2 YYNGEE. CDR3 size: 15 residues. V lost 3 bases and J lost 0, with 11 bases in between. CDR3: CASSGTGQSTDTQYF. The CDR3 nucleotides are TGTGCCAGCAGCGGAACGGGACAAAGCACAGATACGCAGTATTTT.

The chain combines TRBV7-2 with TRBJ2-3; D possibly matches TRBD1 or TRBD2 (6 bases each). The CDR3 spans 14 residues. Germline values: CDR1 SGHTA, CDR2 FQGNSA. V lost 3 bases to trimming and J lost 6 bases, with 13 bases between them. The CDR3 reads CASSLGGGGDTQYF. As DNA, the CDR3 is TGTGCCAGCAGCTTGGGGGGCGGCGGCGATACGCAGTATTTT.

This rearrangement joins TRBV4-2 to TRBJ2-1; D is undetermined. Germline values: CDR1 LGHNA, CDR2 YNFKEQ. V lost 6 bases to trimming and J lost 4 bases, with 19 bases between them. The CDR3 loop spans 16 amino acids. The CDR3 region has the DNA TGTGCCAGCAGGCTCGACTTCAATGATTCATACAATGAGCAGTTCTTC. Residues: CASRLDFNDSYNEQFF.

CDR3 coding DNA: TGTGCCAGCAGCCTTGGACCTGGAGCGTACTACTATGGCTACACCTTC. Protein sequence: CASSLGPGAYYYGYTF. The chain uses TRBV27 and TRBJ1-2, with D hard to call. CDR1 is MNHEY and CDR2 is SMNVEV in the germline V gene (reference sequence). Trimming stripped 6 bases from V and 3 bases from J, with 20 bases between. This CDR3 spans 16 amino acids.

CDR3 protein: CASSVEPSGRSSYEQYF. The CDR3 DNA is TGTGCCAGCAGCGTAGAACCTAGCGGGCGTAGCTCCTACGAGCAGTACTTC. This chain links TRBV9 with TRBJ2-7, with 8 bases that match TRBD2. V dropped 0 bases and J dropped 0; count of bases not matched to a gene: 8. Germline V gene data show CDR1 as SGDLS and CDR2 as YYNGEE. The CDR3 loop spans 17 amino acids.

V usage is TRBV5-1 and J usage is TRBJ2-1; D is perhaps TRBD1 or TRBD2 (6 bases each). The germline V gene has CDR1 SGHRS and CDR2 YFSETQ. The CDR3 loop spans 13 amino acids. V lost 5 bases to trimming and J lost 8 bases, with 14 bases between them. CDR3 bases: TGCGCCAGCAGGGCCCGGGGGCTCGATGAGCAGTTCTTC. It specifies CASRARGLDEQFF. Combining the CDR3 with reference TRBV5-1 and TRBJ2-1 gives the whole variable domain KAGVTQTPRYLIKTRGQQVTLSCSPISGHRSVSWYQQTPGQGLQFLFEYFSETQRNKGNFPGRFSGRQFSNSRSEMNVSTLELGDSALYLCASRARGLDEQFFGPGTRLTVL.

The CDR3 spells CASSSSQLKGQLHTGELFF. CDR3 coding DNA: TGTGCCAGCAGCTCTAGTCAACTTAAGGGACAGCTACACACCGGGGAGCTGTTTTTT. The genes are TRBV7-2 and TRBJ2-2; TRBD1 matches 7 bases. Germline CDR1 SGHTA, CDR2 FQGNSA. V trimming: 4 bases; J trimming: 3 bases; junction bases outside the gene matches: 17. The CDR3 is 19 residues long. Full variable domain (rest looked up from reference TRBV7-2 and TRBJ2-2): GAGVSQSPSNKVTEKGKDVELRCDPISGHTALYWYRQSLGQGLEFLIYFQGNSAPDKSGLPSDRFSAERTGGSVSTLTIQRTQQEDSAVYLCASSSSQLKGQLHTGELFFGEGSRLTVL.

The gene calls are TRBV28 and TRBJ1-2; no firm D call. Trimming pared 8 bases from V and 1 base from J, leaving 23 bases between. CDR1 is MDHEN and CDR2 is SYDVKM in the germline V gene. There are 17 residues in the CDR3. The CDR3: CASSNNLDRTLNYGYTF. The CDR3 region has the DNA TGTGCCAGCTCTAATAACTTGGACCGCACCCTTAACTATGGCTACACCTTC.

Comments on this clone: The sample carries other DNA sequences with the same CDR3. The chain uses TRBV7-9 and TRBJ2-1; no firm D call. Germline V CDR1 and CDR2: SEHNR, FQNEAQ (reference sequence). CDR3 length equals 12 residues. Trimming took 0 bases from V and 6 from J, leaving 3 bases between them. CDR3 amino acids: CASSLAINEQFF. The CDR3 bases are TGTGCCAGCAGCTTAGCAATCAATGAGCAGTTCTTC. The full variable domain, with the rest looked up from reference TRBV7-9 and TRBJ2-1, is DTGVSQNPRHKITKRGQNVTFRCDPISEHNRLYWYRQTLGQGPEFLTYFQNEAQLEKSRLLSDRFSAERPKGSFSTLEIQRTEQGDSAMYLCASSLAINEQFFGPGTRLTVL.

This sequence joins TRBV19 and TRBJ2-2; D may correspond to TRBD1 or TRBD2 (5 bases each). Deletions cut 5 bases from V and 5 bases from J, with 15 bases between. The CDR3 loop spans 15 amino acids. Germline-derived CDR1 and CDR2 are LNHDA and SQIVND (reference sequence). The chain's CDR3 is CASSSRDPRTGELFF. CDR3 bases: TGTGCCAGTAGTTCCAGGGACCCCAGGACCGGGGAGCTGTTTTTT. Based on the CDR3 plus reference TRBV19 and TRBJ2-2, the full variable domain is DGGITQSPKYLFRKEGQNVTLSCEQNLNHDAMYWYRQDPGQGLRLIYYSQIVNDFQKGDIAEGYSVSREKKESFPLTVTSAQKNPTAFYLCASSSRDPRTGELFFGEGSRLTVL.

The chain links TRBV25-1 to TRBJ2-3; possible D gene TRBD1, 6 bases. The length of the CDR3 is 14 residues. The ends were cut back, 4 bases at V and 2 bases at J, with 10 bases in the middle. CDR1 is MGHDK, CDR2 SYGVNS, per germline. CDR3 sequence: CASSGDIYTDTQYF. The CDR3 nucleotides are TGTGCCAGCAGTGGGGACATTTACACAGATACGCAGTATTTT.

This rearrangement joins TRBV7-6 to TRBJ2-2, with D possibly being TRBD2 (5 bases). Germline V gives CDR1 SGHVS, CDR2 FNYEAQ. CDR3 length: 16 residues. V was pared by 6 bases and J by 1 base, with 15 bases between. The CDR3 is CASRARAEKNTGELFF. The CDR3 nucleotides are TGTGCCAGCAGGGCCAGAGCGGAGAAGAACACCGGGGAGCTGTTTTTT.

This clone appeared a few times. This chain joins TRBV7-9 and TRBJ1-4; D remains unclear. CDR1 and CDR2 (germline): SEHNR, FQNEAQ (reference sequence). The CDR3 has 14 residues. Trimming took off 5 bases at V and 8 bases at J, with 15 bases between the two ends. CDR3 sequence reads: CASSESLEWEKLFF. The DNA of the CDR3 is TGTGCCAGCAGCGAGTCCTTGGAGTGGGAAAAACTGTTTTTT.

This chain uses TRBV11-2 with TRBJ2-3; maybe TRBD1 (5 bases). CDR3 length equals 15 residues. Germline V CDR1 and CDR2: SGHAT, FQNNGV. The V end lost 6 bases, the J end lost 0 bases, and 13 bases lay between the germline ends. This CDR3 is CASSTGRASTDTQYF. CDR3 nucleotides: TGTGCCAGCAGTACAGGCAGGGCTAGCACAGATACGCAGTATTTT.

The chain carries TRBV2 and TRBJ2-1; TRBD2 aligns across 11 bases. Germline assignment: CDR1 SNHLY and CDR2 FYNNEI. CDR3 length: 17 amino acids. The trim removed 5 bases at V and 0 bases at J, leaving 6 bases unmatched. The chain's CDR3 is CASSTGLAGSSYNEQFF. Written as DNA, the CDR3 is TGTGCCAGCAGTACCGGACTAGCGGGCAGCTCCTACAATGAGCAGTTCTTC. Complete variable domain (other parts from reference TRBV2 and TRBJ2-1): EPEVTQTPSHQVTQMGQEVILRCVPISNHLYFYWYRQILGQKVEFLVSFYNNEISEKSEIFDDQFSVERPDGSNFTLKIRSTKLEDSAMYFCASSTGLAGSSYNEQFFGPGTRLTVL.

This chain joins TRBV27 and TRBJ2-5; the match to TRBD2 covers 10 bases. The germline V gene has CDR1 MNHEY and CDR2 SMNVEV (reference sequence). This CDR3 spans 14 amino acids. The V segment lost 7 bases and the J segment 3 bases; nucleotides outside the gene matches: 5. CDR3 sequence (DNA): TGTGCCAGCACTAGCGGGAGTTCGGAAGAGACCCAGTACTTC. Its protein is CASTSGSSEETQYF.

Notes on this clone: Other DNA sequences from this sample encode an identical CDR3 as well. The chain couples TRBV27 to TRBJ1-1, with D perhaps matching TRBD1 (5 bases). This CDR3 is built from 13 residues. Germline-derived CDR1 and CDR2 are MNHEY and SMNVEV (reference sequence). V lost 5 bases to trimming and J lost 1 base, with 8 bases between them. The CDR3 DNA is TGTGCCAGCAGTCGTACAGGGAACACTGAAGCTTTCTTT. Residues: CASSRTGNTEAFF.

The chain recombines TRBV27 with TRBJ2-5, with TRBD2 matching 9 bases. With 5 bases clipped from V and 5 bases from J, the junction kept 6 bases outside the gene matches. This CDR3 comprises 14 residues. Germline V gene sequence: CDR1 MNHEY, CDR2 SMNVEV (reference sequence). Here the CDR3 DNA reads TGTGCCAGCAGTGGACTAGCGCCTCGGGAGACCCAGTACTTC. This translates into CASSGLAPRETQYF.

The genes are TRBV7-7 and TRBJ2-1; D perhaps matches TRBD1 (5 bases). Germline CDR1 and CDR2: SSHAT and FNYEAQ (reference sequence). The CDR3 loop spans 14 amino acids. The V end was cut by 1 base, the J end by 8 bases, with 12 bases between. This CDR3 is CASSLGQGVHEQFF. For the CDR3, the DNA is TGTGCCAGCAGCTTAGGGCAGGGTGTCCATGAGCAGTTCTTC.

This chain joins TRBV6-5 and TRBJ2-7, with 8 bases aligning to TRBD1. The CDR3 is 15 amino acids. Trimming took 6 bases from V and 2 from J; bases not matched to a gene: 9. Germline V gene lookup returns CDR1 MNHEY and CDR2 SVGAGI. The CDR3, as DNA: TGTGCCAGCAGCATTCGAGGACAGGGAGCCTACGAGCAGTACTTC. Translating it yields CASSIRGQGAYEQYF.

The rearrangement links TRBV27 to TRBJ1-4; no reliable D call. The V gene lost 3 bases and the J gene lost 4 bases, with 9 bases spanning the gap. The germline gives CDR1 MNHEY, CDR2 SMNVEV (reference sequence). The CDR3 extends over 14 amino acids. DNA of the CDR3: TGTGCCAGCAGTTTTTGGGGAATTAATGAAAAACTGTTTTTT. Protein: CASSFWGINEKLFF.

This chain uses TRBV7-9 with TRBJ1-5; D is unclear. V dropped 5 bases and J dropped 6 bases, with 8 bases sitting between them. The CDR3 sequence is 12 residues long. The V gene's germline CDR1 is SEHNR and CDR2 FQNEAQ (reference sequence). The CDR3 here is CASSTISQPQHF. In DNA form, the CDR3 reads TGTGCCAGCAGCACAATAAGTCAGCCCCAGCATTTT. Based on the CDR3 plus reference TRBV7-9 and TRBJ1-5, the full variable domain is DTGVSQNPRHKITKRGQNVTFRCDPISEHNRLYWYRQTLGQGPEFLTYFQNEAQLEKSRLLSDRFSAERPKGSFSTLEIQRTEQGDSAMYLCASSTISQPQHFGDGTRLSIL.

Worth noting for this clone: The sample contains more than one DNA sequence encoding this CDR3. The CDR3: CASSLTANYEQYF. DNA of the CDR3: TGTGCCAGCAGTTTAACGGCTAACTACGAGCAGTACTTC. V and J are TRBV27 and TRBJ2-7; D is unresolved. With 2 bases removed from V and 3 bases from J, the gap between germline ends came to 8 bases. CDR1 and CDR2 from the germline V gene are MNHEY and SMNVEV (reference sequence). The CDR3 is 13 amino acids.

The chain has TRBV11-2 and TRBJ1-5; D may be TRBD1 (5 bases). The germline V gene encodes CDR1 SGHAT and CDR2 FQNNGV. This CDR3 is built from 13 residues. Trimming pared 4 bases from V and 9 bases from J, leaving 13 bases between. In DNA form, the CDR3 reads TGTGCCAGCAGCTGGCAGGGAATGGGGCCCCAGCATTTT. Amino acids: CASSWQGMGPQHF.